This T cell receptor beta chain was identified during a study of blood T cell repertoires in COVID-19. On the study more broadly: Sites across the United States, Italy and Spain contributed samples from acute and convalescent COVID-19. The cDNA or gDNA used as material had been derived from T cells, B-cell-depleted T cells, or PBMCs.

Per the authors' pipeline: Nucleated cell number was recorded as an estimate derived from reference gene primer amplification. Libraries were prepared by immunoSEQ multiplex PCR; TCRdb keeps only in-frame clonotypes and omits some of them. From that table come the V and J calls and clone size; the DNA was used to work out D and trimming. This sample has approximately 280,000 clones, with approximately 80% found just once. It was within 2 weeks before study entry that exposed participants met a COVID-19 case. V lost 3 bases to trimming and J lost 8 bases, with 13 bases between them. This CDR3 has 13 residues. The germline V gene has CDR1 SGHAT and CDR2 FQDESV (reference sequence).

The V gene is TRBV11-1, the J gene TRBJ1-1; D is possibly TRBD1 (6 bases). Sequencing was performed on PBMCs or T cells enriched from blood (not recorded which). The sequence came from a man in his forties or fifties who had been exposed to COVID-19. The CDR3 coding sequence is TGTGCCAGCAGCTTGCGAGACAGGAGCGAAGCTTTCTTT. It encodes CASSLRDRSEAFF.